One and the same sample provided the 18 T cell receptor beta chains below, sequenced in a study of OX40 agonist ivuxolimab in advanced cancers. Libraries were prepared by immunoSEQ multiplex PCR; TCRdb keeps only in-frame clonotypes and omits some of them. There are about 69,000 clones in the sample; 89% occur only once, and about 4% lies in the top ten. The source material was CD4+ or CD8+ T cells sorted from blood, sampled in a trial of the OX40 agonist ivuxolimab. These receptor sequences come from an adult with an advanced solid tumor such as melanoma, head and neck, liver or kidney cancer.

The chain links TRBV7-9 to TRBJ1-4, with D unresolved. The CDR3 has 15 residues. V was shortened by 4 bases and J by 11 bases, with 20 bases between the two germline ends. In germline, CDR1 is SEHNR, CDR2 FQNEAQ (reference sequence). CDR3 amino acids: CASSYSLSRMGKLFF. DNA for the CDR3: TGTGCCAGCAGCTACTCCCTATCCAGGATGGGGAAACTGTTTTTT.

The DNA of the CDR3 is TGTGCCTGGAGTAACGGTGCTTACTACAATGAGCAGTTCTTC. Translated: CAWSNGAYYNEQFF. The gene calls are TRBV30 and TRBJ2-1; no firm D call. Trimming removed 2 bases at V and 3 bases at J, with 11 bases between. The CDR3 has 14 residues. Germline V gene data show CDR1 as GTSNPN and CDR2 as SVGIG (reference sequence).

The gene calls are TRBV5-4 and TRBJ2-1; D is unclear. From germline, CDR1 is SGHNT and CDR2 YYREEE (reference sequence). CDR3 length equals 13 residues. Trimming stripped 5 bases from V and 0 bases from J, with 6 bases between. CDR3 residues: CASRVSSYNEQFF. DNA of the CDR3: TGTGCCAGCAGGGTTAGCTCCTACAATGAGCAGTTCTTC. The whole variable domain, remainder taken from reference TRBV5-4 and TRBJ2-1, is ETGVTQSPTHLIKTRGQQVTLRCSSQSGHNTVSWYQQALGQGPQFIFQYYREEENGRGNFPPRFSGLQFPNYSSELNVNALELDDSALYLCASRVSSYNEQFFGPGTRLTVL.

V is TRBV7-9 and J is TRBJ1-4; D unclear. The CDR3 covers 15 residues. With 1 base removed from V and 0 bases from J, the gap between germline ends came to 6 bases. Germline V lookup: CDR1 SEHNR, CDR2 FQNEAQ (reference sequence). CDR3 sequence: CASSLEQTTNEKLFF. In nucleotides, the CDR3 is TGTGCCAGCAGCTTAGAACAGACAACTAATGAAAAACTGTTTTTT.

V gene TRBV4-2 combines with J gene TRBJ1-5; 7 positions match TRBD1. The CDR3 spans 16 residues. CDR1 and CDR2 from the germline V gene are LGHNA and YNFKEQ. V lost 0 bases, J lost 4 bases, and 6 bases stayed unmatched. The CDR3: CASSQDLAGGNQPQHF. For the CDR3, the DNA is TGTGCCAGCAGCCAAGATCTAGCAGGGGGAAATCAGCCCCAGCATTTT.

This chain connects TRBV6-5 to TRBJ2-5, with TRBD1 matching over 9 bases. Trimming removed 6 bases from V and 4 bases from J; junction bases left unmatched: 3. This CDR3 region has 13 residues. The germline CDR1 and CDR2 sequences are MNHEY and SVGAGI. The CDR3, as DNA: TGTGCCAGCAGACGACAGGGGGTAGAGACCCAGTACTTC. Its protein product is CASRRQGVETQYF.

The J gene is TRBJ2-1, the V gene TRBV7-9; D might be TRBD2 (5 bases). The V gene lost 6 bases and the J gene lost 6 bases, with 21 bases spanning the gap. Germline-derived CDR1 and CDR2 are SEHNR and FQNEAQ (reference sequence). This CDR3 is 16 amino acids long. The CDR3 reads CASSPERLGIGNEQFF. The CDR3 nucleotides are TGTGCCAGCAGTCCCGAGCGGCTTGGTATAGGCAATGAGCAGTTCTTC.

The chain combines TRBV6-6 with TRBJ2-6, with D hard to call. This CDR3 is 14 amino acids long. Per the germline V gene, CDR1 is MNHNY and CDR2 is SVGAGI (reference sequence). V gave up 0 bases and J gave up 11 bases, with 11 bases separating them. This CDR3 is CASSYSSWSDVLTF. The CDR3 DNA reads TGTGCCAGCAGTTACTCTTCCTGGAGCGACGTCCTGACTTTC.

The genes are TRBV5-1 and TRBJ2-5; D gene unclear. Trimming removed 4 bases from V and 1 base from J, with 17 bases in between. In germline, CDR1 is SGHRS, CDR2 YFSETQ. The CDR3 covers 16 residues. CDR3 sequence: CASSPRMERAQETQYF. CDR3 in DNA: TGCGCCAGCAGCCCAAGGATGGAACGAGCCCAAGAGACCCAGTACTTC.

The V and J genes are TRBV7-6 and TRBJ2-1; no clear D gene. With 5 bases removed from V and 0 bases from J, the gap between germline ends came to 8 bases. Germline V gene lookup returns CDR1 SGHVS and CDR2 FNYEAQ. The CDR3 is made up of 14 amino acids. CDR3: CASSLRSSYNEQFF. CDR3 nucleotides: TGTGCCAGCAGCCTCAGGAGCTCCTACAATGAGCAGTTCTTC.

The V gene is TRBV10-3, the J gene TRBJ2-3, with 9 bases lining up with TRBD2. The CDR3 runs 14 residues. The V gene's germline CDR1 is ENHRY and CDR2 SYGVKD. With V trimmed by 5 bases and J by 6 bases, 6 bases remained unmatched. The chain's CDR3 is CAISSAGGPDTQYF. For the CDR3, the DNA is TGTGCCATCAGTTCGGCGGGAGGGCCTGATACGCAGTATTTT.

The chain recombines TRBV11-2 with TRBJ1-5; D is ambiguous. Germline values: CDR1 SGHAT, CDR2 FQNNGV. Trimming shortened V by 0 bases and J by 4 bases, and 4 bases separated the two germline ends. The CDR3 has 13 residues. DNA for the CDR3: TGTGCCAGCAGCTTAGAGACAAATCAGCCCCAGCATTTT. It specifies CASSLETNQPQHF.

The chain has TRBV7-2 and TRBJ1-5, with 9 bases matching TRBD1. The CDR3 is 14 residues long. Germline values: CDR1 SGHTA, CDR2 FQGNSA. Trimming at V came to 5 bases and at J to 2 bases, leaving 1 base not matched to a gene. CDR3 protein: CASSRQGGNQPQHF. For the CDR3, the DNA is TGTGCCAGCAGCAGACAGGGGGGCAATCAGCCCCAGCATTTT.

This chain joins TRBV6-6 and TRBJ2-7; the D gene could be TRBD1 or TRBD2 (5 bases each). Germline V gives CDR1 MNHNY, CDR2 SVGAGI (reference sequence). This CDR3 spans 15 amino acids. Trimming left V 2 bases short and J 2 bases short, with 13 bases between. The CDR3 sequence: CASSYEGNAAYEQYF. The CDR3 nucleotides are TGTGCCAGCAGTTACGAGGGGAACGCCGCCTACGAGCAGTACTTC.

The gene calls are TRBV28 and TRBJ2-5, with TRBD2 identical over 8 bases. This CDR3 has 15 amino acids. Germline V lookup: CDR1 MDHEN, CDR2 SYDVKM. The V segment lost 4 bases and the J segment 5 bases; nucleotides outside the gene matches: 9. CDR3 nucleotide sequence: TGTGCCAGCAGTTCCTCCGGGACTAGTGAGGAGACCCAGTACTTC. This codes for CASSSSGTSEETQYF.

The V gene is TRBV5-5, the J gene TRBJ2-7; D is perhaps TRBD1 (6 bases). The CDR3 runs to 14 residues. Trimming cost V 1 base and J 0 bases, with 8 bases left between them. Looked up from germline, CDR1 is SGHKS and CDR2 is YYEKEE (reference sequence). CDR3 amino acids: CASSLKQGSYEQYF. The CDR3 bases are TGTGCCAGCAGCTTGAAACAGGGCTCCTACGAGCAGTACTTC.

V is TRBV7-2 and J is TRBJ2-1; D remains unclear. Trimming pared 0 bases from V and 0 bases from J, leaving 3 bases between. The CDR3 has 14 amino acids. The germline V gene has CDR1 SGHTA and CDR2 FQGNSA. In DNA form, the CDR3 reads TGTGCCAGCAGCTTAGCTGGCTCCTACAATGAGCAGTTCTTC. Translation: CASSLAGSYNEQFF.

This chain connects TRBV5-1 to TRBJ2-1; 9 positions agree with TRBD2. This CDR3 is built from 16 residues. Unmatched junction bases numbered 12, after V lost 4 bases and J lost 7 bases. Germline CDR1 and CDR2: SGHRS and YFSETQ. CDR3 region: CASSIFGGRAGNEQFF. The CDR3 nucleotides read TGCGCCAGCAGCATATTCGGCGGGAGGGCGGGGAATGAGCAGTTCTTC.